This TCR beta chain was profiled in a study of cytomegalovirus exposure and HLA in healthy donors. This CDR3 has 13 amino acids. In germline, CDR1 is SNHLY, CDR2 FYNNEI. J gave up 15 bases and V 4 bases, and 11 bases lay outside the gene matches. Measured with immunoSEQ multiplex PCR; TCRdb has only the in-frame clones, and not every one. The profile shows more than 150,000 clones, 84% of them singletons. This TCR was recovered from a young man in good health and CMV-seropositive. This chain connects TRBV2 to TRBJ2-1; 8 nucleotides line up with TRBD2. Sequenced input: PBMCs. The CDR3 region has the DNA TGTGCCAGCAGTGTAGTACGAGCGGGGGTGGTGTTCTTC. Amino acid sequence: CASSVVRAGVVFF.